The 13 T cell receptor beta chains given below trace back to one sample, sequenced in a study of tumor-infiltrating lymphocytes in primary liver carcinoma. Researchers drew blood RNA from unsorted whole blood and extracted germline DNA as well. A primer in the constant region served to generate TCR beta cDNA from 450 to 600 ng of total RNA. Employing slightly modified ARM-PCR, three nested multiplex PCR rounds were run, and these gave rise to the TCR beta libraries. A C-beta reverse primer and TRBV1-TRBV30 forward primers served in each of the first two PCR rounds, at roughly 10 cycles apiece. TCRdb reprocessed the multiplex PCR reads via MiXCR and lists one record per CDR3 protein. The sample contains approximately 340,000 distinct CDR3 sequences, about 65% of which appear only once. The source material was peripheral blood. These receptors were obtained from a middle-aged man with primary liver carcinoma and hepatitis B virus infection.

The V gene is TRBV11-2, the J gene TRBJ2-3; maybe TRBD1 (6 bases). The ends were cut back, 5 bases at V and 6 bases at J, with 27 bases in the middle. The V gene's germline CDR1 is SGHAT and CDR2 FQNNGV. CDR3 length equals 18 residues. DNA for the CDR3: TGTGCCAGCAGCATCTTATCGGCAACGGGACACAACAGGGATACGCAGTATTTT. It translates to CASSILSATGHNRDTQYF.

As regards this clonotype: A much bigger clone sits one base away, suggesting this may be a read error. This CDR3 is missing its conserved last phenylalanine or tryptophan, likely due to a read error. The chain combines TRBV4-3 with TRBJ2-1, with D possibly matching TRBD1 (6 bases). Germline CDR1 LGHNA, CDR2 YSLEER. There are 17 residues in the CDR3. The V gene lost 0 bases and the J gene lost 6 bases, with 18 bases spanning the gap. The DNA of the CDR3 is TGCGCCAGCAGCCAAGATTTGGGGGCAGGGGCCGCCAATGAGCAGTTCTCC. Its translation: CASSQDLGAGAANEQFS.

Turning to this clonotype: This sequence may be a read error, since a much larger clone differs from it by one base. This sequence joins TRBV6-6 and TRBJ2-7; the match to TRBD2 covers 7 bases. CDR3 length equals 16 residues. The V and J ends lost 0 bases and 7 bases, in that order; junction bases with no gene match: 12. The germline V gene has CDR1 MNHNY and CDR2 SVGAGI (reference sequence). The CDR3 DNA is TGTGCCAGCAGTTACTCTTTGACTAGCAGGACGGGTGAGCAGTACTTC. Translated, it gives CASSYSLTSRTGEQYF.

V and J are TRBV5-4 and TRBJ1-1; 7 nucleotides match TRBD1. The CDR3 covers 14 residues. CDR1 SGHNT and CDR2 YYREEE come from the germline V gene (reference sequence). After removal of 4 bases from V and 4 bases from J, the junction contained 7 bases not matched to a gene. As DNA, the CDR3 is TGTGCCAGCAGCGGGGGACAGACCCCCACTGAAGCTTTCTTT. It translates to CASSGGQTPTEAFF.

Points on this clonotype: The CDR3 does not close with the conserved phenylalanine or tryptophan, likely indicating a read error. This chain joins TRBV6-6 and TRBJ1-1; no definite D call. Trimming cost V 6 bases and J 8 bases, with 10 bases left between them. This CDR3 comprises 11 residues. From germline, CDR1 is MNHNY and CDR2 SVGAGI (reference sequence). CDR3 DNA: TGTGCCAGCAGGAGTGGCCTCGAAGCTTTCTGT. Protein product: CASRSGLEAFC.

Notes on this clonotype: A clone one base away is much larger, so this may be a read error. V and J are TRBV12-3 or TRBV12-4 and TRBJ1-2; 10 nucleotides line up with TRBD1. This CDR3 region has 16 residues. Here the CDR3 reads CVSSLAEGQGLYGYTF. CDR3 DNA sequence: TGTGTCAGCAGTCTGGCAGAGGGACAGGGGCTCTATGGCTACACCTTC.

In this sample, this clonotype turned up many times. The DNA for the CDR3 is TGTGCCACTACAGGGGGCGCGGGAACTGAAGCTTTCTTT. It yields the protein CATTGGAGTEAFF. The chain combines TRBV10-3 with TRBJ1-1; TRBD1 matches 9 bases. There are 13 residues in the CDR3. The germline V gene has CDR1 ENHRY and CDR2 SYGVKD. The V and J ends lost 10 bases and 5 bases, in that order; junction bases with no gene match: 8.

As concerns this clonotype: At one of its ends the junction is not consistent with the germline gene, which may arise from a read error. The rearrangement joins TRBV12-3 or TRBV12-4 to TRBJ1-5; TRBD1 might be the D (5 bases). This CDR3 has 14 amino acids. CDR3 DNA: TGTGCCAACAGTTTTCAGGACATTAATCAGCCCCAGCATTTT. It yields the protein CANSFQDINQPQHF.

Of note for this clonotype: The germline gene is not matched at one end of the junction; a read error may be the cause. The V gene is TRBV5-1, the J gene TRBJ1-2; 8 bases map to TRBD1. Germline lookup yields CDR1 SGHRS and CDR2 YFSETQ. This CDR3 has 14 residues. CDR3 coding DNA: TGCGCCAGCAGCTTGGCCCAGGGGGCGTTCGGCTACATCTTC. This gives the protein CASSLAQGAFGYIF.

With regard to this clonotype: One end of the junction varies from germline; a read error may be responsible. CDR3 nucleotide sequence: TGTGCCAGCAGCTTAGGTAGCGGGGGGAGCTCCTACGATGAGCAGCTCTTC. As protein: CASSLGSGGSSYDEQLF. The J gene is TRBJ2-1, the V gene TRBV11-2, with 10 bases lining up with TRBD2. This CDR3 is 17 amino acids long. Germline V CDR1 and CDR2: SGHAT, FQNNGV.

This clonotype was recorded once. A much larger clone sits a single nucleotide away, making a read error possible. This chain links TRBV5-4 with TRBJ2-1, with TRBD2 matching over 9 bases. The CDR3 runs to 15 residues. The germline V gene has CDR1 SGHNT and CDR2 YYREEE (reference sequence). CDR3 loop: CASRLGSGSRNEQFF. The CDR3 DNA follows: TGTGCCAGCAGATTGGGTAGCGGGAGCCGGAATGAGCAGTTCTTC. The full variable domain, its missing parts supplied by reference TRBV5-4 and TRBJ2-1, is ETGVTQSPTHLIKTRGQQVTLRCSSQSGHNTVSWYQQALGQGPQFIFQYYREEENGRGNFPPRFSGLQFPNYSSELNVNALELDDSALYLCASRLGSGSRNEQFFGPGTRLTVL.

This clonotype occurred many times. The chain has TRBV12-3 or TRBV12-4 and TRBJ1-2; D is undetermined. The V end lost 2 bases, the J end lost 3 bases, and 16 bases lay between the germline ends. The CDR3 consists of 16 residues. As DNA, the CDR3 is TGTGCCAGCAGTTTACGCCCCAAGGATTTAGACTATGGCTACACCTTC. The encoded protein is CASSLRPKDLDYGYTF.

J is TRBJ2-3 and V is TRBV4-3, with D tentatively TRBD2 (5 bases). The CDR3 loop spans 15 amino acids. Germline V gene sequence: CDR1 LGHNA, CDR2 YSLEER. The V and J ends lost 0 bases and 6 bases respectively, with 13 bases between them. For the CDR3, the DNA is TGCGCCAGCAGCCAAGAAGACCAGCCGGGGGATACGCAGTATTTT. It encodes CASSQEDQPGDTQYF.